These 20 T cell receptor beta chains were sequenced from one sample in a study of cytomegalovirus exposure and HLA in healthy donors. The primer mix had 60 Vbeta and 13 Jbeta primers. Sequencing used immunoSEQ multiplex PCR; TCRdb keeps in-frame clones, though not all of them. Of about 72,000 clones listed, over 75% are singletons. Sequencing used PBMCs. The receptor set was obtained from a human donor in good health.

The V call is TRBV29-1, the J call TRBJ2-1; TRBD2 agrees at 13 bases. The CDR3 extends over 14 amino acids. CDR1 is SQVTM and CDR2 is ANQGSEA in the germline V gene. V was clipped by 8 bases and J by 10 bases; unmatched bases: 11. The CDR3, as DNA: TGCAGCCACATACCGGGACTAGCGGGGTGGGAGCAGTTCTTC. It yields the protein CSHIPGLAGWEQFF.

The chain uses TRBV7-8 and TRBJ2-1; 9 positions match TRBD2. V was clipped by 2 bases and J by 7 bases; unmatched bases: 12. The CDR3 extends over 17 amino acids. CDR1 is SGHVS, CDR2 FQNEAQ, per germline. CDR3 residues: CASSLSSGGSHLNEQFF. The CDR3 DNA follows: TGTGCCAGCAGCTTATCCAGCGGGGGGTCCCATCTGAATGAGCAGTTCTTC. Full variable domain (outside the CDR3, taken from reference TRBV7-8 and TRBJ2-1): GAGVSQSPRYKVAKRGQDVALRCDPISGHVSLFWYQQALGQGPEFLTYFQNEAQLDKSGLPSDRFFAERPEGSVSTLKIQRTQQEDSAVYLCASSLSSGGSHLNEQFFGPGTRLTVL.

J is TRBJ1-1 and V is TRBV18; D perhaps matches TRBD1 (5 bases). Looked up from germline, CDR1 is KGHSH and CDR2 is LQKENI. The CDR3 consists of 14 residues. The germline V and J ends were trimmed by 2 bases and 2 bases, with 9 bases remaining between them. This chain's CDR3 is CASSPLDTNTEAFF. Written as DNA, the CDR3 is TGTGCCAGCTCACCATTGGACACAAACACTGAAGCTTTCTTT. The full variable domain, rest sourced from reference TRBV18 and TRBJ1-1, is NAGVMQNPRHLVRRRGQEARLRCSPMKGHSHVYWYRQLPEEGLKFMVYLQKENIIDESGMPKERFSAEFPKEGPSILRIQQVVRGDSAAYFCASSPLDTNTEAFFGQGTRLTVV.

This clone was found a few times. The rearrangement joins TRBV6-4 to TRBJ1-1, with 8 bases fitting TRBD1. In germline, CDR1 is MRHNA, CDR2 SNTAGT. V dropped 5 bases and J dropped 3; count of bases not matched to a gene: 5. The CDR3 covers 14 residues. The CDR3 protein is CASSSQGGDTEAFF. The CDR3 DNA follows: TGTGCCAGCAGTTCACAGGGGGGCGACACTGAAGCTTTCTTT.

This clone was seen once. As DNA, the CDR3 is TGTGCCAGCAGCTTAGGTTCTTCGGTCGTGAGCTCCTACGAGCAGTACTTC. Translating gives CASSLGSSVVSSYEQYF. This rearrangement joins TRBV7-6 to TRBJ2-7, with D hard to call. V shed 1 base and J shed 0 bases, with 16 bases lying between them. CDR3 length equals 17 residues. From germline, CDR1 is SGHVS and CDR2 FNYEAQ.

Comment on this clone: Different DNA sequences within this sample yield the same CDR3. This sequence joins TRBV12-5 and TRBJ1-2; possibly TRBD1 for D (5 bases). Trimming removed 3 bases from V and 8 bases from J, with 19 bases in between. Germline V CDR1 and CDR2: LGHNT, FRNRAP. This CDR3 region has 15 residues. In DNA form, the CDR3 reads TGTGCTAGTGGTTTAATCGGGGGAGAGGTGGCCGGCTACACCTTC. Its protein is CASGLIGGEVAGYTF. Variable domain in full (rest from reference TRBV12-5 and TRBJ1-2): DARVTQTPRHKVTEMGQEVTMRCQPILGHNTVFWYRQTMMQGLELLAYFRNRAPLDDSGMPKDRFSAEMPDATLATLKIQPSEPRDSAVYFCASGLIGGEVAGYTFGSGTRLTVV.

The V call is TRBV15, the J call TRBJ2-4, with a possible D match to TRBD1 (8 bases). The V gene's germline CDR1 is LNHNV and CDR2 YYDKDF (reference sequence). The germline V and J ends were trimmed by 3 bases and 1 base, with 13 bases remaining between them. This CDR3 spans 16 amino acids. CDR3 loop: CATSSGQGGAKNIQYF. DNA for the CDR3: TGTGCCACCAGCAGCGGACAGGGAGGGGCCAAAAACATTCAGTACTTC.

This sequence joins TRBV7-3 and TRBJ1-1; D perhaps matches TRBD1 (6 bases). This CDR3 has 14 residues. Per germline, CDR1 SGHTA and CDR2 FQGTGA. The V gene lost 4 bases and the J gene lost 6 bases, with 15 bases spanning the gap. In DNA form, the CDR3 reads TGTGCCAGCAGCTCGAGGGCAGGGGTCGCTGAAGCTTTCTTT. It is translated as CASSSRAGVAEAFF.

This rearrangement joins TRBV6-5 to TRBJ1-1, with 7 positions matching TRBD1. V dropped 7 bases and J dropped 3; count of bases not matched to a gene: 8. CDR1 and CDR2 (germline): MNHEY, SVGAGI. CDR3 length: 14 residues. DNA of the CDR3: TGTGCCAGCATCCGTGACAGGGACTACACTGAAGCTTTCTTT. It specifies CASIRDRDYTEAFF.

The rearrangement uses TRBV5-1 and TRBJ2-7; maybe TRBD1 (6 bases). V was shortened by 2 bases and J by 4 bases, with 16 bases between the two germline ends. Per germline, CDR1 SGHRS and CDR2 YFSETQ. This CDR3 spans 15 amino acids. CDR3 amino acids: CASSLILGQLYEQYF. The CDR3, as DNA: TGCGCCAGCAGCTTAATATTAGGACAGTTGTACGAGCAGTACTTC.

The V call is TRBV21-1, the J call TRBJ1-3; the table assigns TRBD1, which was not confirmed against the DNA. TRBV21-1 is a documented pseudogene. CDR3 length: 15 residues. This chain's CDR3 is CASSPTSSSGNTIYF. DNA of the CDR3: TGTGCCAGCAGCCCGACATCATCCTCTGGAAACACCATATATTTT.

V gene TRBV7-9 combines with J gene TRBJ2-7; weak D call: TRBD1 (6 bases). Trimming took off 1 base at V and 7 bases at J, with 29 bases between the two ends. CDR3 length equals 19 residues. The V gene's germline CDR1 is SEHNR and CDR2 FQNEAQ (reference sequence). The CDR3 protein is CASSLEGASGQTSIWEQYF. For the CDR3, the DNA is TGTGCCAGCAGCTTAGAGGGTGCATCCGGACAGACCTCAATCTGGGAGCAGTACTTC. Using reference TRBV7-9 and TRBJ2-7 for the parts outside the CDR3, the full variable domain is DTGVSQNPRHKITKRGQNVTFRCDPISEHNRLYWYRQTLGQGPEFLTYFQNEAQLEKSRLLSDRFSAERPKGSFSTLEIQRTEQGDSAMYLCASSLEGASGQTSIWEQYFGPGTRLTVT.

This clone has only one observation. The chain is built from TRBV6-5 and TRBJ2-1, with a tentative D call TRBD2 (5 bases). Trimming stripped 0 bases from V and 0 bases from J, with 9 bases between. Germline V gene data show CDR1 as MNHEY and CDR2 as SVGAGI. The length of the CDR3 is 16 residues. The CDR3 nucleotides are TGTGCCAGCAGTTACTCGACGGGGAGCTCCTACAATGAGCAGTTCTTC. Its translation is CASSYSTGSSYNEQFF.

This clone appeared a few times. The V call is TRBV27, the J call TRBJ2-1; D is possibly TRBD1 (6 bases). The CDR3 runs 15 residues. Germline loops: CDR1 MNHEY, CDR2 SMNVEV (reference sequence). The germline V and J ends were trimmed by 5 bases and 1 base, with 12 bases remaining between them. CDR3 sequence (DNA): TGTGCCAGCAGTCATACAGGGTTATCCTACAATGAGCAGTTCTTC. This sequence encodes CASSHTGLSYNEQFF.

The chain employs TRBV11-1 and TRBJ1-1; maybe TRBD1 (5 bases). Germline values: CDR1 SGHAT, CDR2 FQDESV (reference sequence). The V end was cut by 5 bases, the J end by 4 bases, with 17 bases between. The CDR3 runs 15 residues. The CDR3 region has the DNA TGTGCCAGCAGCCCTCACAGGACGCCTTCCACTGAAGCTTTCTTT. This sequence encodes CASSPHRTPSTEAFF.

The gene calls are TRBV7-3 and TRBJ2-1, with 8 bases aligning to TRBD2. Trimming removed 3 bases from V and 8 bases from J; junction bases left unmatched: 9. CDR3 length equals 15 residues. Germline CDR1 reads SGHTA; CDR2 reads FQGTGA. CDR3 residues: CASSFSTSDGHEQFF. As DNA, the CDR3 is TGTGCCAGCAGCTTTTCGACTAGCGATGGGCATGAGCAGTTCTTC. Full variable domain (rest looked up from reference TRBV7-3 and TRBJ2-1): GAGVSQTPSNKVTEKGKYVELRCDPISGHTALYWYRQSLGQGPEFLIYFQGTGAADDSGLPNDRFFAVRPEGSVSTLKIQRTERGDSAVYLCASSFSTSDGHEQFFGPGTRLTVL.

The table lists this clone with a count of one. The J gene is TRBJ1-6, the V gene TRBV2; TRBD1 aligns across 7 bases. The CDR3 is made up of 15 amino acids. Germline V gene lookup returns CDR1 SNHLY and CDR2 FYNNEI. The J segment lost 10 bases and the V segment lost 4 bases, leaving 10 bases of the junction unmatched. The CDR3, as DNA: TGTGCCAGCAGTGTGACAGGGAACGGTGGATCACCCCTCCACTTT. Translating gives CASSVTGNGGSPLHF.

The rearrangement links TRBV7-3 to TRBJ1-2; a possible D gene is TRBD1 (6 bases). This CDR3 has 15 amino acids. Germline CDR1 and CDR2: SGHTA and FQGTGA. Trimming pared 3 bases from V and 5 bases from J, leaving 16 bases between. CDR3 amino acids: CASSFDGDTGYGYTF. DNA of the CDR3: TGTGCCAGCAGCTTTGATGGGGACACGGGTTATGGCTACACCTTC.

For the CDR3, the DNA is TGCGCCAGCAGCTTGGTTGTCGCTAGCGGGGGATTCACAGATACGCAGTATTTT. Its translation: CASSLVVASGGFTDTQYF. This rearrangement joins TRBV5-1 to TRBJ2-3; 10 bases map to TRBD2. The CDR3 has 18 amino acids. The trim removed 0 bases at V and 2 bases at J, leaving 9 bases unmatched. CDR1 is SGHRS and CDR2 is YFSETQ in the germline V gene.

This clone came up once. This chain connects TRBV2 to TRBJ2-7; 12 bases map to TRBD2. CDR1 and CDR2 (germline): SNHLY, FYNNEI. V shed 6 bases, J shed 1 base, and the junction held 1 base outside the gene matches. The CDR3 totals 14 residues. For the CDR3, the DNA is TGTGCCAGCAGCGGACTAGCGGGGTCCTACGAGCAGTACTTC. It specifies CASSGLAGSYEQYF.